This TCR beta chain was sequenced in a study of PD-1 blockade in classical Hodgkin lymphoma. Whole-study results and caveats: A significant rise in TCR diversity by C4D1 was seen for CD4+ but not CD8+ cells. Prior to therapy, complete responders displayed diversity much like that of newly diagnosed patients. Newly diagnosed patients reportedly had lower baseline TCR diversity than healthy donors.

The protocol was immunoSEQ multiplex PCR, while the TCRdb copy is restricted to in-frame clones and leaves out a portion. The data hold about 50,000 clones, with roughly 80% observed a single time. The sample's time point: cycle 4 day 1 (C4D1), after less than 7 weeks of nivolumab. Brentuximab vedotin exposure varied among the patients, all of whom had relapsed after autologous stem cell transplantation. To note about this clone: The antigen is undetermined.

The length of the CDR3 is 13 residues. V shed 2 bases and J shed 4 bases, with 8 bases lying between them. CDR1 and CDR2 from the germline V gene are MDHEN and SYDVKM. The TCR sequence derives from a human donor with classical Hodgkin lymphoma. This chain connects TRBV28 to TRBJ1-2; D ambiguous. Sample: peripheral blood mononuclear cells (PBMCs), taken before the fourth cycle of nivolumab. DNA for the CDR3: TGTGCCAGCAGTTTAGTTACCGCCTATGGCTACACCTTC. Translated, it gives CASSLVTAYGYTF.